This T cell receptor beta chain came from a study of T cells after yellow fever vaccination. Points on this clonotype: The antigen remains unidentified.

TCRdb itself ran the 5' RACE reads through MiXCR, one entry per CDR3 protein. The sample records around 350,000 distinct CDR3 sequences, roughly 12% being singletons. The CDR3 has 14 amino acids. Trimming shortened V by 1 base and J by 9 bases, and 12 bases separated the two germline ends. CDR1 and CDR2 (germline): KGHDR, SFDVKD. Overall study results and limits: Most primary-vaccination clones recurred post-booster (nearly 98% CD4, about 87% CD8). Abundant clonotypes from the bulk population could contaminate FACS-sorted repertoires. Some clonotypes were seen in both the CD4 and the CD8 compartments. These made up a small share and likely arose from convergent recombination.

The source material was PBMCs, sampled on the day of the first yellow fever vaccination. The receptor's source is a man aged 18 to 29 who received the YFV17D yellow fever vaccine. This sequence joins TRBV24-1 and TRBJ2-1; D possibly corresponds to TRBD2 (5 bases). CDR3 DNA sequence: TGTGCCACCAGTGATTTCGTTTTAGGAGGTGAGCAGTTCTTC. This translates into CATSDFVLGGEQFF.